Below are 23 T cell receptor beta chains sequenced from a single sample in a study of T cell responses to AZD1222 COVID-19 vaccine. Clones were read by immunoSEQ multiplex PCR, and TCRdb kept only the in-frame ones, dropping some. The sample lists about 84,000 clones, about 85% occurring once. Sequencing was performed on peripheral blood, taken on day 0 of AZD1222 vaccination. The receptor source for this set is an adult in good health.

This chain links TRBV14 with TRBJ2-7, with D perhaps matching TRBD1 (6 bases). Trimming removed 2 bases from V and 6 bases from J, with 17 bases in between. CDR3 length equals 15 residues. Germline CDR1 reads SGHDN; CDR2 reads FVKESK. The CDR3 DNA reads as TGTGCCAGCAGCCAACCCAGTCAGGGGAGAGCCGAGCAGTACTTC. It codes for CASSQPSQGRAEQYF.

This clone was picked up a small number of times. The chain has TRBV7-2 and TRBJ2-1, with D possibly being TRBD2 (7 bases). Germline CDR1 reads SGHTA; CDR2 reads FQGNSA. This CDR3 spans 14 amino acids. Deletions cut 4 bases from V and 8 bases from J, with 15 bases between. CDR3 coding DNA: TGTGCCAGCAGCTATAATAGGGGGGGGCATGAGCAGTTCTTC. Protein sequence: CASSYNRGGHEQFF.

The chain combines TRBV27 with TRBJ1-5, with a possible D match to TRBD1 (5 bases). Germline-derived CDR1 and CDR2 are MNHEY and SMNVEV (reference sequence). V was shortened by 7 bases and J by 4 bases, with 14 bases between the two germline ends. The CDR3 consists of 14 residues. CDR3 nucleotides: TGTGCCAGCAAGGCGGCAGGGCGGAATCAGCCCCAGCATTTT. This gives the protein CASKAAGRNQPQHF.

This chain joins TRBV7-2 and TRBJ2-1, with a possible D match to TRBD2 (5 bases). Per germline, CDR1 SGHTA and CDR2 FQGNSA. The V end lost 0 bases, the J end lost 12 bases, and 9 bases lay between the germline ends. The CDR3 is made up of 12 amino acids. CDR3 sequence (DNA): TGTGCCAGCAGCTTAGCAGAGGGCAGGCAGTTCTTC. It codes for CASSLAEGRQFF. The full variable domain, completed using reference TRBV7-2 and TRBJ2-1, is GAGVSQSPSNKVTEKGKDVELRCDPISGHTALYWYRQSLGQGLEFLIYFQGNSAPDKSGLPSDRFSAERTGGSVSTLTIQRTQQEDSAVYLCASSLAEGRQFFGPGTRLTVL.

The chain uses TRBV10-3 and TRBJ1-1; 10 nucleotides align to TRBD1. The CDR3 runs to 14 residues. Germline lookup yields CDR1 ENHRY and CDR2 SYGVKD. V shed 0 bases and J 11 bases; nucleotides not matched to a gene: 6. DNA for the CDR3: TGTGCCATCAGTGAGTCTCCGGGACAGGGGATCGCTTTCTTT. This encodes CAISESPGQGIAFF.

This chain connects TRBV7-3 to TRBJ2-5; D remains unclear. Germline loops: CDR1 SGHTA, CDR2 FQGTGA. The CDR3 totals 14 residues. V was trimmed by 2 bases and J by 2 bases, leaving 9 bases between them. CDR3 amino acids: CASSLSARQETQYF. The CDR3, as DNA: TGTGCCAGCAGCTTATCTGCCCGGCAAGAGACCCAGTACTTC.

This chain uses TRBV27 with TRBJ1-2; tentative D call: TRBD1 (5 bases). CDR1 MNHEY and CDR2 SMNVEV come from the germline V gene (reference sequence). V was cut by 2 bases and J by 0 bases, with 10 bases left in between. This CDR3 comprises 15 residues. CDR3 in DNA: TGTGCCAGCAGTTTAACAGGCCCGACTAACTATGGCTACACCTTC. This translates into CASSLTGPTNYGYTF.

The chain uses TRBV18 and TRBJ1-2; no clear D gene. Per the germline V gene, CDR1 is KGHSH and CDR2 is LQKENI. Trimming removed 3 bases from V and 2 bases from J, with 13 bases in between. The CDR3 length is 15 residues. The CDR3 spells CASSPLGEGNYGYTF. Here the CDR3 DNA reads TGTGCCAGCTCACCGCTGGGCGAGGGCAACTATGGCTACACCTTC.

The V call is TRBV6-5, the J call TRBJ1-2; D not resolved. CDR1 and CDR2 from the germline V gene are MNHEY and SVGAGI. CDR3 length equals 14 residues. Trimming cost V 7 bases and J 3 bases, with 15 bases left between them. The CDR3 is CASKPPRQDYGYTF. The CDR3 DNA follows: TGTGCCAGCAAGCCACCGAGACAAGACTATGGCTACACCTTC.

This clone was observed at least ten times. The chain uses TRBV19 and TRBJ1-1; D unresolved. Germline CDR1 reads LNHDA; CDR2 reads SQIVND (reference sequence). The V end was cut by 3 bases, the J end by 0 bases, with 8 bases between. The CDR3 spans 14 residues. The CDR3 nucleotides read TGTGCCAGTAGTATTAGTCTCATGAACACTGAAGCTTTCTTT. Translation: CASSISLMNTEAFF.

V usage is TRBV7-3 and J usage is TRBJ2-7; 9 positions match TRBD1. CDR3 size: 13 residues. J was trimmed by 6 bases and V by 4 bases; bases with no gene match: 4. Germline V gene sequence: CDR1 SGHTA, CDR2 FQGTGA. CDR3 coding DNA: TGTGCCAGCAGCTCGACAGGGGGTGGCGAGCAGTACTTC. The encoded protein is CASSSTGGGEQYF.

This chain connects TRBV7-6 to TRBJ1-5; D gene ambiguous. Germline V gene lookup returns CDR1 SGHVS and CDR2 FNYEAQ. The CDR3 extends over 14 amino acids. Deletions cut 1 base from V and 7 bases from J, with 11 bases between. The DNA of the CDR3 is TGTGCCAGCAGCTTAGTAGGGCAAGGACAGCCCCAGCATTTT. Its translation: CASSLVGQGQPQHF.

This clone was seen only once. The J gene is TRBJ1-5, the V gene TRBV2, with D possibly matching TRBD1 (6 bases). The CDR3 has 14 amino acids. The germline V and J ends were trimmed by 5 bases and 7 bases, with 15 bases remaining between them. The germline CDR1 and CDR2 sequences are SNHLY and FYNNEI. The DNA of the CDR3 is TGTGCCAGCAGTTCAGGACAGTCGTCGCAGCCCCAGCATTTT. This codes for CASSSGQSSQPQHF.

The table lists this clone with a few counts. The chain links TRBV1 to TRBJ2-7; the D call in the table, TRBD2, was not verified against the DNA. TRBV1 has pseudogene status. The CDR3 has 13 amino acids. The CDR3 protein is CTSSQAPGYEQYF. The CDR3 DNA sequence: TGCACCAGCAGCCAAGCACCCGGGTACGAGCAGTACTTC.

This clone was observed once. The chain recombines TRBV19 with TRBJ2-1, with TRBD2 matching over 13 bases. CDR1 LNHDA and CDR2 SQIVND come from the germline V gene (reference sequence). CDR3 size: 19 residues. J gave up 3 bases and V 4 bases, and 12 bases lay outside the gene matches. CDR3 in DNA: TGTGCCAGTAGTAAACGACTAGCGGGAGGCCCTACGGTCTACAATGAGCAGTTCTTC. It is translated as CASSKRLAGGPTVYNEQFF.

This clone was seen once. This rearrangement joins TRBV9 to TRBJ2-3; the match to TRBD2 covers 7 bases. Unmatched junction bases numbered 10, after V lost 4 bases and J lost 5 bases. The CDR3 is 15 amino acids. The germline V gene encodes CDR1 SGDLS and CDR2 YYNGEE. CDR3 DNA sequence: TGTGCCAGCAGCCCAACGGGAGGTGAGGGAGATACGCAGTATTTT. Residues: CASSPTGGEGDTQYF. Together with reference TRBV9 and TRBJ2-3, the CDR3 gives the full variable domain: DSGVTQTPKHLITATGQRVTLRCSPRSGDLSVYWYQQSLDQGLQFLIQYYNGEERAKGNILERFSAQQFPDLHSELNLSSLELGDSALYFCASSPTGGEGDTQYFGPGTRLTVL.

This clone was seen only once. This chain joins TRBV27 and TRBJ1-5, with D possibly being TRBD1 (6 bases). CDR3 length: 14 residues. The germline V gene has CDR1 MNHEY and CDR2 SMNVEV (reference sequence). V was clipped by 6 bases and J by 3 bases, with 12 bases between them. CDR3 amino acids: CASRNEGVNQPQHF. Written as DNA, the CDR3 is TGTGCCAGCAGGAACGAGGGGGTCAATCAGCCCCAGCATTTT.

This rearrangement joins TRBV18 to TRBJ1-2; 8 nucleotides match TRBD1. The germline CDR1 and CDR2 sequences are KGHSH and LQKENI. The CDR3 runs to 15 residues. Losses at the gene ends were 6 bases for V and 6 bases for J; bases not matched to a gene: 12. CDR3 in amino acids: CASSLIQGAQDGYTF. The DNA of the CDR3 is TGTGCCAGCTCCCTCATTCAGGGGGCTCAGGATGGCTACACCTTC.

The chain links TRBV6-4 to TRBJ1-2; tentative D call: TRBD1 (5 bases). CDR1 is MRHNA, CDR2 SNTAGT, per germline. The CDR3 contains 13 residues. V lost 3 bases to trimming and J lost 4 bases, with 9 bases between them. CDR3 DNA sequence: TGTGCCAGCAGTGAAGGGGTGGGCTATGGCTACACCTTC. Residues: CASSEGVGYGYTF.

J is TRBJ1-6 and V is TRBV30, with D possibly being TRBD1 (6 bases). The CDR3 is 15 residues long. V shed 1 base and J shed 7 bases, with 14 bases lying between them. Germline CDR1 is GTSNPN and CDR2 is SVGIG (reference sequence). The CDR3 region is CAWSDKGEVNSPLHF. The CDR3 DNA is TGTGCCTGGAGTGACAAGGGGGAGGTGAATTCACCCCTCCACTTT.

This sequence joins TRBV27 and TRBJ2-2; no clear D gene. The CDR3 is 16 residues long. V was trimmed by 0 bases and J by 0 bases, leaving 8 bases between them. Germline CDR1 is MNHEY and CDR2 is SMNVEV (reference sequence). The CDR3 bases are TGTGCCAGCAGTTTATCCCCTACATCGAACACCGGGGAGCTGTTTTTT. It encodes CASSLSPTSNTGELFF.

The rearrangement uses TRBV19 and TRBJ1-1; 10 bases map to TRBD1. There are 15 residues in the CDR3. Germline assignment: CDR1 LNHDA and CDR2 SQIVND (reference sequence). The ends lost 4 bases at V and 5 bases at J; junction bases unmatched: 7. The CDR3 coding sequence is TGTGCCAGTAGTACCCAGACAGGGGGCCCGACTGAAGCTTTCTTT. Amino acid sequence: CASSTQTGGPTEAFF.

The chain uses TRBV7-2 and TRBJ2-7; D is unclear. CDR3 length: 14 amino acids. The germline V gene has CDR1 SGHTA and CDR2 FQGNSA. The ends were cut back, 6 bases at V and 0 bases at J, with 12 bases in the middle. The CDR3 loop reads CASSLTLSSYEQYF. The CDR3, as DNA: TGTGCCAGCAGTCTGACTTTGAGCTCCTACGAGCAGTACTTC.